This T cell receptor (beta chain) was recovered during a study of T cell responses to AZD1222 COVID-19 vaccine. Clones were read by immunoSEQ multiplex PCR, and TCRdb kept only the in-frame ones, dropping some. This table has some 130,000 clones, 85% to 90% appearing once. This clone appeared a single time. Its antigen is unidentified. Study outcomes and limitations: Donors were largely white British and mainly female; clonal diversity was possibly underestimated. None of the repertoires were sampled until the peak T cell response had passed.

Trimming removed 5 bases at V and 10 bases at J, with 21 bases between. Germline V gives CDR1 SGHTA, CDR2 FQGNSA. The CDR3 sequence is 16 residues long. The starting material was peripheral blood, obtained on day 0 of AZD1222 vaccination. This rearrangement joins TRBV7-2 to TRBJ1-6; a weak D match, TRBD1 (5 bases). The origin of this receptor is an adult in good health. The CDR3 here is CASSPRSGGWKSPLHF. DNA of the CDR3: TGTGCCAGCAGCCCACGGTCCGGGGGATGGAAATCACCCCTCCACTTT.